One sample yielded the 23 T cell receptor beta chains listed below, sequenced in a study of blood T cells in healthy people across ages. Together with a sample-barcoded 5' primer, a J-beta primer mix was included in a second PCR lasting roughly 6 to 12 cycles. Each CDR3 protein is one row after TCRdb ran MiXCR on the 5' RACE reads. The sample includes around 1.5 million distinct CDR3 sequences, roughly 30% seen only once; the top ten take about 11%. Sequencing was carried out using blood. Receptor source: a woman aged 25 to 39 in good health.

The CDR3: CASRRSVAVDTQYF. The CDR3 DNA sequence: TGTGCCAGCAGGCGATCGGTAGCTGTAGATACGCAGTATTTT. The chain joins TRBV6-5 to TRBJ2-3; no reliable D call. The CDR3 spans 14 residues. V gave up 6 bases and J gave up 5 bases, with 15 bases separating them. Germline V gene lookup returns CDR1 MNHEY and CDR2 SVGAGI.

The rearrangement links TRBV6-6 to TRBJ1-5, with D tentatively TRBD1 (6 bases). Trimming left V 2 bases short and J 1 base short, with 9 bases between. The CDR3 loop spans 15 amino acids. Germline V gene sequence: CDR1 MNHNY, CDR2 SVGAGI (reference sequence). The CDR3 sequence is CASSYTGQSNQPQHF. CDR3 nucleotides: TGTGCCAGCAGTTACACAGGGCAGAGCAATCAGCCCCAGCATTTT.

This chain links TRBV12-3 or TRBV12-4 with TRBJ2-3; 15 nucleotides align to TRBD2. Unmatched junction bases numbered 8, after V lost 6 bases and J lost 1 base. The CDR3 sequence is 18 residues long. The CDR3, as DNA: TGTGCCAGCAGGGCCGGGACTAGCGGGGGGATGGGCACAGATACGCAGTATTTT. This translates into CASRAGTSGGMGTDTQYF.

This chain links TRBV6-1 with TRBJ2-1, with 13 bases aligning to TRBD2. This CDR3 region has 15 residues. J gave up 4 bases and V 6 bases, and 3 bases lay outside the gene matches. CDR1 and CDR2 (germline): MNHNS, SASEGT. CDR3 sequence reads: CASSMTSGRYNEQFF. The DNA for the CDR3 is TGTGCCAGCAGCATGACTAGCGGGAGGTACAATGAGCAGTTCTTC.

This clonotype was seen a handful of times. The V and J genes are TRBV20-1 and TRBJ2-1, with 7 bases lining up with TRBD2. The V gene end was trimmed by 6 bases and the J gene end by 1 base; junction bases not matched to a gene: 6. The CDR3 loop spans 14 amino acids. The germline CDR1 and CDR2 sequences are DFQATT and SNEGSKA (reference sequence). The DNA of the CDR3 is TGCAGTGCGAAAAGCGGGGAATCCTACAATGAGCAGTTCTTC. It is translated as CSAKSGESYNEQFF.

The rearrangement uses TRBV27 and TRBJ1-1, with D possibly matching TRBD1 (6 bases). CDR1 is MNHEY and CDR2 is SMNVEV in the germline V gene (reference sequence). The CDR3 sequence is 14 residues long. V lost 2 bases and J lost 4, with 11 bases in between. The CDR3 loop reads CASSLRGIGTEAFF. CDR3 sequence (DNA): TGTGCCAGCAGTTTAAGGGGGATCGGCACTGAAGCTTTCTTT.

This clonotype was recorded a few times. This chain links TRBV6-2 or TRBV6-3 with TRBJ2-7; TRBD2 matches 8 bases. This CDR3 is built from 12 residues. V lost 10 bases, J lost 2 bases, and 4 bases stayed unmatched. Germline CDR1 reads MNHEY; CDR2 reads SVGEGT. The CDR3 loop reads CATRLATYEQYF. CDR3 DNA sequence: TGTGCCACTAGACTAGCGACCTACGAGCAGTACTTC.

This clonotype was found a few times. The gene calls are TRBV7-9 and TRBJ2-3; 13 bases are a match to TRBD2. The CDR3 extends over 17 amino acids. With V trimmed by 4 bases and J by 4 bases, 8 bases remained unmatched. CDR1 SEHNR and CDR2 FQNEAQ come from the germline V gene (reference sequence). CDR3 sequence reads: CASSSTPLAGGPDTQYF. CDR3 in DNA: TGTGCCAGCAGCTCCACCCCACTAGCGGGAGGGCCAGATACGCAGTATTTT.

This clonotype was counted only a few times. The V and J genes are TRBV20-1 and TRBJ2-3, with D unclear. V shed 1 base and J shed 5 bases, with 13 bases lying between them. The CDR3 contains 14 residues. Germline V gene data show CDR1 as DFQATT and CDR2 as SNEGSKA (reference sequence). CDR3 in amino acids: CSARGGYPGDTQYF. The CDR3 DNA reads TGCAGTGCTAGAGGTGGCTACCCGGGAGATACGCAGTATTTT.

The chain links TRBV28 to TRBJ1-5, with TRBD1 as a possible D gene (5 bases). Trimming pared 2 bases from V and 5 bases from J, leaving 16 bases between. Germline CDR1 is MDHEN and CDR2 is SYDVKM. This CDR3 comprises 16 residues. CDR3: CASSLRGQTKDQPQHF. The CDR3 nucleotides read TGTGCCAGCAGTTTAAGGGGTCAGACCAAGGATCAGCCCCAGCATTTT.

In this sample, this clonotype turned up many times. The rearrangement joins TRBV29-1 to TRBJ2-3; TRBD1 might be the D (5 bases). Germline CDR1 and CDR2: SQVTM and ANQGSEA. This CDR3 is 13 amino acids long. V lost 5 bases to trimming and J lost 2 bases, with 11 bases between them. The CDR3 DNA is TGCAGCGTTTGTTGGGGCTCCACAGATACGCAGTATTTT. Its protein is CSVCWGSTDTQYF.

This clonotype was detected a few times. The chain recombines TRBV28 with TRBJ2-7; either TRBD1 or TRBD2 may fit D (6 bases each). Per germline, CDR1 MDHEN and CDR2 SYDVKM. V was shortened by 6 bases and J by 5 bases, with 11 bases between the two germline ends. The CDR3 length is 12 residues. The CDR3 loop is CASREGGNEQYF. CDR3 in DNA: TGTGCCAGCAGAGAAGGGGGGAACGAGCAGTACTTC. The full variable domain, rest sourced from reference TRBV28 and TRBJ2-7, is DVKVTQSSRYLVKRTGEKVFLECVQDMDHENMFWYRQDPGLGLRLIYFSYDVKMKEKGDIPEGYSVSREKKERFSLILESASTNQTSMYLCASREGGNEQYFGPGTRLTVT.

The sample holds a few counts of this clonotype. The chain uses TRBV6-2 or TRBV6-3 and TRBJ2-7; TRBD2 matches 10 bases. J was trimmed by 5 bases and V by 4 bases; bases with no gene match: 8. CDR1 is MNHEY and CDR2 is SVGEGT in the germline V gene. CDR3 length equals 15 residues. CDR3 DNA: TGTGCCAGCAGTTTACCCCTAGCGGGAGACGACGAGCAGTACTTC. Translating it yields CASSLPLAGDDEQYF.

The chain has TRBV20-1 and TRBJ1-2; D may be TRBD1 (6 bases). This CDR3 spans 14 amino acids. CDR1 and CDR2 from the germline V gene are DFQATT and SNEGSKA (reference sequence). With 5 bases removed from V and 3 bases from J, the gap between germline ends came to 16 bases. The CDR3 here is CSAPTTTGYYGYTF. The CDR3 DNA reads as TGCAGTGCTCCAACCACCACAGGGTACTATGGCTACACCTTC.

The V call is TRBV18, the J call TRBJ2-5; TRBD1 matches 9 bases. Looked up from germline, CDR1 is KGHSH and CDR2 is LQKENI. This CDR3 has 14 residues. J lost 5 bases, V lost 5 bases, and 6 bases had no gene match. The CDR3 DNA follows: TGTGCCAGCTCATCAACAGGGGGCGCGGAGACCCAGTACTTC. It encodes CASSSTGGAETQYF.

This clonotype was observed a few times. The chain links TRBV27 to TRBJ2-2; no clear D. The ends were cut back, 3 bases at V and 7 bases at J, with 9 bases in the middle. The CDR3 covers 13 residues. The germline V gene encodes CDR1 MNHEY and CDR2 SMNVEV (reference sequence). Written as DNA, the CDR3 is TGTGCCAGCAGTTTTATAGGATTCGGGGAGCTGTTTTTT. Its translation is CASSFIGFGELFF.

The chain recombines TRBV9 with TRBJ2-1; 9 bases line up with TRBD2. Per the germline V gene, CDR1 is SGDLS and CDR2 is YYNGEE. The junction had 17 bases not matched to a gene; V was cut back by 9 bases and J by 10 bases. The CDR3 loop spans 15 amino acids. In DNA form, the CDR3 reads TGTGCCACTAATAGAGCGGGGGGTTCTGGGGGGGAGCAGTTCTTC. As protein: CATNRAGGSGGEQFF. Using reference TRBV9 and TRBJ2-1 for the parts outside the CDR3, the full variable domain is DSGVTQTPKHLITATGQRVTLRCSPRSGDLSVYWYQQSLDQGLQFLIQYYNGEERAKGNILERFSAQQFPDLHSELNLSSLELGDSALYFCATNRAGGSGGEQFFGPGTRLTVL.

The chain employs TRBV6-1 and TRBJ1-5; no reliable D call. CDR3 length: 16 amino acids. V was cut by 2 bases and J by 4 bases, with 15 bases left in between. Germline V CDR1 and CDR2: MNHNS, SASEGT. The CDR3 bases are TGTGCCAGCAGTGAACCGCCGGGCCCCGGGAATCAGCCCCAGCATTTT. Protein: CASSEPPGPGNQPQHF.

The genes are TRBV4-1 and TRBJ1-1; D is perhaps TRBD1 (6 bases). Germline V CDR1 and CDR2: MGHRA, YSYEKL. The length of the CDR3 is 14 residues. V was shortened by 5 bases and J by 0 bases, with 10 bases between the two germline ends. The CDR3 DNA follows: TGCGCCAGCAGCGGCAGGGGAATGAACACTGAAGCTTTCTTT. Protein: CASSGRGMNTEAFF.

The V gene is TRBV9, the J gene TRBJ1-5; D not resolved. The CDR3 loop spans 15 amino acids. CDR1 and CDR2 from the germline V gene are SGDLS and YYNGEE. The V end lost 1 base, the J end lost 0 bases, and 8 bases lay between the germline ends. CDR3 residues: CASSVRSYSNQPQHF. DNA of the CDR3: TGTGCCAGCAGCGTACGGAGTTATAGCAATCAGCCCCAGCATTTT. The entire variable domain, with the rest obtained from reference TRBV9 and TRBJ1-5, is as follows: DSGVTQTPKHLITATGQRVTLRCSPRSGDLSVYWYQQSLDQGLQFLIQYYNGEERAKGNILERFSAQQFPDLHSELNLSSLELGDSALYFCASSVRSYSNQPQHFGDGTRLSIL.

The CDR3 loop reads CASSLERTGGVKGKLFF. CDR3 coding DNA: TGCGCCAGCAGCCTAGAGCGGACAGGGGGCGTAAAGGGAAAACTGTTTTTT. This chain connects TRBV4-1 to TRBJ1-4, with 11 positions matching TRBD1. The CDR3 covers 17 residues. Germline-derived CDR1 and CDR2 are MGHRA and YSYEKL. The V and J ends lost 4 bases and 10 bases, in that order; junction bases with no gene match: 14.

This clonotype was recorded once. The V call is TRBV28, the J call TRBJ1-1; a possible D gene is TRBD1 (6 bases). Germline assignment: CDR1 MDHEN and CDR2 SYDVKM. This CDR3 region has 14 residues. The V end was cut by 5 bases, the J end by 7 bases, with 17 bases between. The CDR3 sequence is CASSVYRGDNEAFF. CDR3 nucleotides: TGTGCCAGCAGTGTATACCGAGGGGACAATGAAGCTTTCTTT. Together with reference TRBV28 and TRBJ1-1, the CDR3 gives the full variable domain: DVKVTQSSRYLVKRTGEKVFLECVQDMDHENMFWYRQDPGLGLRLIYFSYDVKMKEKGDIPEGYSVSREKKERFSLILESASTNQTSMYLCASSVYRGDNEAFFGQGTRLTVV.

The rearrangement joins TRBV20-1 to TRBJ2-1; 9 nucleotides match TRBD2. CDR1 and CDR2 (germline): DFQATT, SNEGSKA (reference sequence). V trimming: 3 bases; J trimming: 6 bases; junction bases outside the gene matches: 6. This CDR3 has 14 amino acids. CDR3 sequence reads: CSARGSGSPNEQFF. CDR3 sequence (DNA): TGCAGTGCTAGGGGTAGCGGGAGCCCCAATGAGCAGTTCTTC.